Detailed here is one T cell receptor (beta chain). Per germline, CDR1 SGHNT and CDR2 YYREEE (reference sequence). Unmatched junction bases numbered 6, after V lost 0 bases and J lost 4 bases. The CDR3 loop spans 15 amino acids. Generated by immunoSEQ multiplex PCR, the TCRdb table keeps only in-frame clones and is missing some. The table lists 17,000 or so clones, around 90% of them singletons, with 25% to 35% in the top ten. The data belong to a study of control samples from healthy donors and cancer patients. The sequencing sample was made of PBMCs. The clonotype originates from a man in his fifties or sixties with head and neck cancer. The chain joins TRBV5-4 to TRBJ1-2, with TRBD1 matching over 7 bases. CDR3 protein: CASSLGQGVSYGYTF. The DNA for the CDR3 is TGTGCCAGCAGCTTGGGCCAGGGGGTGTCCTATGGCTACACCTTC.